These 24 T cell receptor beta chains originate from one sample sequenced in a study of T cells after yellow fever vaccination. TCRdb reprocessed the 5' RACE reads with MiXCR, giving one entry per CDR3 protein. The sample includes a few hundred thousand distinct CDR3 sequences, around 7% of them seen just once. The material sequenced was CD4+ T cells sorted from PBMCs, taken 15 days after the yellow fever booster vaccination. The source of these receptors is a man aged 25-40 years who received the YFV17D yellow fever vaccine.

This clonotype was seen more than once but under ten times. The J gene is TRBJ1-1, the V gene TRBV7-9; 8 nucleotides line up with TRBD1. The CDR3 has 16 amino acids. The V gene end was trimmed by 3 bases and the J gene end by 1 base; junction bases not matched to a gene: 7. The V gene's germline CDR1 is SEHNR and CDR2 FQNEAQ (reference sequence). CDR3 nucleotides: TGTGCCAGCAGCTTGGGGACCGGGACAGGGAACACTGAAGCTTTCTTT. It yields the protein CASSLGTGTGNTEAFF.

J is TRBJ1-1 and V is TRBV7-8; 11 nucleotides agree with TRBD1. CDR3 length: 15 amino acids. CDR1 SGHVS and CDR2 FQNEAQ come from the germline V gene. The V segment lost 0 bases and the J segment 7 bases; nucleotides outside the gene matches: 4. CDR3 amino acids: CASSLAGTGGREAFF. CDR3 in DNA: TGTGCCAGCAGCTTAGCCGGGACAGGGGGTCGTGAAGCTTTCTTT.

This clonotype was seen a few times. The chain recombines TRBV30 with TRBJ1-1; D possibly corresponds to TRBD1 (6 bases). Germline V lookup: CDR1 GTSNPN, CDR2 SVGIG (reference sequence). The CDR3 extends over 12 amino acids. Trimming removed 7 bases from V and 11 bases from J, with 20 bases in between. The CDR3 DNA sequence: TGTGCCTCCCAACGAAAAGGGGGTACGGCTTTCTTT. Translation: CASQRKGGTAFF.

This clonotype was observed a few times. The chain employs TRBV7-9 and TRBJ2-5, with 9 bases matching TRBD2. Unmatched junction bases numbered 17, after V lost 0 bases and J lost 3 bases. Germline CDR1 and CDR2: SEHNR and FQNEAQ (reference sequence). CDR3 size: 20 residues. As DNA, the CDR3 is TGTGCCAGCAGCTTAGCGGCTAGCGGGACACCCTGGTTCCCAAAAGAGACCCAGTACTTC. Protein sequence: CASSLAASGTPWFPKETQYF.

V usage is TRBV5-1 and J usage is TRBJ2-5; tentatively, D is TRBD1 (6 bases). There are 13 residues in the CDR3. Trimming shortened V by 3 bases and J by 1 base, and 7 bases separated the two germline ends. The germline CDR1 and CDR2 sequences are SGHRS and YFSETQ. The CDR3 DNA reads TGCGCCAGCAGCTGGGACATCCAAGAGACCCAGTACTTC. Protein sequence: CASSWDIQETQYF. The full variable domain, rest sourced from reference TRBV5-1 and TRBJ2-5, is KAGVTQTPRYLIKTRGQQVTLSCSPISGHRSVSWYQQTPGQGLQFLFEYFSETQRNKGNFPGRFSGRQFSNSRSEMNVSTLELGDSALYLCASSWDIQETQYFGPGTRLLVL.

This clonotype was seen a few times. V and J are TRBV29-1 and TRBJ2-5, with D unclear. This CDR3 region has 12 residues. From germline, CDR1 is SQVTM and CDR2 ANQGSEA. Trimming pared 4 bases from V and 5 bases from J, leaving 11 bases between. CDR3 coding DNA: TGCAGCGTTGGCGTCCCCGGGGAGACCCAGTACTTC. It specifies CSVGVPGETQYF. Drawing the rest from reference TRBV29-1 and TRBJ2-5, the complete variable domain is SAVISQKPSRDICQRGTSLTIQCQVDSQVTMMFWYRQQPGQSLTLIATANQGSEATYESGFVIDKFPISRPNLTFSTLTVSNMSPEDSSIYLCSVGVPGETQYFGPGTRLLVL.

This clonotype was seen more than once but under ten times. The chain has TRBV9 and TRBJ2-1, with D hard to call. Per germline, CDR1 SGDLS and CDR2 YYNGEE. The CDR3 sequence is 17 residues long. V was cut by 0 bases and J by 2 bases, with 15 bases left in between. The CDR3 spells CASSVALGDGAYNEQFF. DNA for the CDR3: TGTGCCAGCAGCGTAGCCCTTGGTGATGGGGCCTACAATGAGCAGTTCTTC.

The sample holds many counts of this clonotype. The chain joins TRBV9 to TRBJ2-5; 13 bases agree with TRBD2. This CDR3 has 16 residues. Germline V gene lookup returns CDR1 SGDLS and CDR2 YYNGEE. J lost 2 bases, V lost 3 bases, and 4 bases had no gene match. The CDR3 loop reads CASSAGTSGMQETQYF. As DNA, the CDR3 is TGTGCCAGCAGCGCCGGGACTAGCGGGATGCAAGAGACCCAGTACTTC.

The chain carries TRBV20-1 and TRBJ1-2, with a weak D call TRBD1 (6 bases). The V gene lost 3 bases and the J gene lost 1 base, with 9 bases spanning the gap. Germline V gene sequence: CDR1 DFQATT, CDR2 SNEGSKA (reference sequence). The CDR3 length is 13 residues. The CDR3 DNA follows: TGCAGTGCTAGCGGACAGAATAACTATGGCTACACCTTC. Its protein is CSASGQNNYGYTF.

A few counts support this clonotype. The CDR3 DNA reads as TGCGCCAGCAGCTTGGGGCCCGGGCCCTACAATGAGCAGTTCTTC. Its translation is CASSLGPGPYNEQFF. The chain joins TRBV5-1 to TRBJ2-1; D not resolved. CDR1 and CDR2 from the germline V gene are SGHRS and YFSETQ. CDR3 length: 15 amino acids. V was trimmed by 0 bases and J by 2 bases, leaving 9 bases between them. The whole variable domain, remainder taken from reference TRBV5-1 and TRBJ2-1, is KAGVTQTPRYLIKTRGQQVTLSCSPISGHRSVSWYQQTPGQGLQFLFEYFSETQRNKGNFPGRFSGRQFSNSRSEMNVSTLELGDSALYLCASSLGPGPYNEQFFGPGTRLTVL.

This clonotype was counted only a few times. CDR3 in amino acids: CASSLGTSGRAVGNEQFF. The CDR3 DNA sequence: TGTGCCAGCAGCTTGGGGACTAGCGGGAGGGCCGTCGGCAATGAGCAGTTCTTC. V and J are TRBV5-5 and TRBJ2-1; 15 nucleotides match TRBD2. The CDR3 is 18 residues long. Germline values: CDR1 SGHKS, CDR2 YYEKEE (reference sequence). V dropped 0 bases and J dropped 6; count of bases not matched to a gene: 7.

The V call is TRBV24-1, the J call TRBJ2-2; D may correspond to TRBD1 or TRBD2 (5 bases each). The CDR3 has 14 amino acids. Trimming pared 2 bases from V and 7 bases from J, leaving 10 bases between. CDR1 is KGHDR and CDR2 is SFDVKD in the germline V gene. The DNA of the CDR3 is TGTGCCACCAGTGATTCCAGGGCGGGCGGGGAGCTGTTTTTT. This gives the protein CATSDSRAGGELFF.

V gene TRBV5-1 combines with J gene TRBJ1-5, with D tentatively TRBD1 (5 bases). CDR3 length equals 17 residues. V shed 4 bases and J shed 1 base, with 18 bases lying between them. The germline gives CDR1 SGHRS, CDR2 YFSETQ. This chain's CDR3 is CASSPGEGLVSNQPQHF. CDR3 DNA sequence: TGCGCCAGCAGCCCGGGCGAGGGGCTTGTAAGCAATCAGCCCCAGCATTTT.

This clonotype was counted at least ten times. This chain links TRBV7-9 with TRBJ2-1, with D possibly matching TRBD2 (5 bases). There are 13 residues in the CDR3. CDR1 SEHNR and CDR2 FQNEAQ come from the germline V gene (reference sequence). V lost 4 bases to trimming and J lost 4 bases, with 8 bases between them. Here the CDR3 DNA reads TGTGCCAGCAGCTGGGGAGTGTACAATGAGCAGTTCTTC. Translating it yields CASSWGVYNEQFF.

This clonotype was seen many times. CDR3 DNA: TGCGCCAGCAGCTTGGGCAGGGAGGGCAACGAGCAGTACTTC. This codes for CASSLGREGNEQYF. The gene calls are TRBV5-1 and TRBJ2-7, with TRBD2 matching over 7 bases. Germline V gene sequence: CDR1 SGHRS, CDR2 YFSETQ. This CDR3 comprises 14 residues. The J segment lost 5 bases and the V segment lost 0 bases, leaving 5 bases of the junction unmatched.

This clonotype was detected many times. The chain recombines TRBV20-1 with TRBJ2-1; 7 nucleotides align to TRBD2. V trimming: 4 bases; J trimming: 4 bases; junction bases outside the gene matches: 13. Germline V CDR1 and CDR2: DFQATT, SNEGSKA (reference sequence). The CDR3 contains 16 residues. In DNA form, the CDR3 reads TGCAGTGCTACGGGACTACCCCATAAGACTTACAATGAGCAGTTCTTC. Encoded protein: CSATGLPHKTYNEQFF.

V is TRBV6-5 and J is TRBJ2-1; 9 nucleotides line up with TRBD2. Germline values: CDR1 MNHEY, CDR2 SVGAGI. The V gene end was trimmed by 4 bases and the J gene end by 3 bases; junction bases not matched to a gene: 4. The CDR3 covers 15 residues. CDR3 bases: TGTGCCAGCAGTTTAGCGGGAGTTAACTACAATGAGCAGTTCTTC. This codes for CASSLAGVNYNEQFF.

A few counts support this clonotype. J is TRBJ2-1 and V is TRBV5-1; D not certain. The germline CDR1 and CDR2 sequences are SGHRS and YFSETQ. Trimming left V 3 bases short and J 10 bases short, with 14 bases between. This CDR3 is 13 amino acids long. This CDR3 reads CASSYQAGPEQFF. In DNA, the CDR3 is TGCGCCAGCAGCTACCAAGCCGGGCCGGAGCAGTTCTTC.

The sample holds a few counts of this clonotype. V gene TRBV7-8 combines with J gene TRBJ1-3; TRBD1 is a possible D gene (5 bases). Germline values: CDR1 SGHVS, CDR2 FQNEAQ. Trimming removed 5 bases at V and 2 bases at J, with 16 bases between. The CDR3 loop spans 16 amino acids. Here the CDR3 DNA reads TGTGCCAGCAGCGCGGCAGGACACCAAACTGGAAACACCATATATTTT. Protein product: CASSAAGHQTGNTIYF.

This clonotype has more than one count but fewer than ten. This sequence joins TRBV11-2 and TRBJ2-1; TRBD2 matches 7 bases. The CDR3 contains 14 residues. The germline V gene encodes CDR1 SGHAT and CDR2 FQNNGV. With 0 bases clipped from V and 7 bases from J, the junction kept 3 bases outside the gene matches. The DNA of the CDR3 is TGTGCCAGCAGCTTAGATTGGGGAGGGAATGAGCAGTTCTTC. It codes for CASSLDWGGNEQFF.

This clonotype was observed a handful of times. The chain combines TRBV18 with TRBJ1-1; a weak D match, TRBD1 (6 bases). Trimming took off 5 bases at V and 4 bases at J, with 17 bases between the two ends. Germline V lookup: CDR1 KGHSH, CDR2 LQKENI. This CDR3 is 15 amino acids long. The CDR3 DNA follows: TGTGCCAGCTCATCCCCGGGGGGCTGGAGCACTGAAGCTTTCTTT. Translation gives CASSSPGGWSTEAFF.

The genes are TRBV5-1 and TRBJ1-2; unclear D gene. Germline V lookup: CDR1 SGHRS, CDR2 YFSETQ. The V gene lost 0 bases and the J gene lost 0 bases, with 9 bases spanning the gap. The CDR3 consists of 15 residues. As DNA, the CDR3 is TGCGCCAGCAGCTTGGGCCATACAGCTAACTATGGCTACACCTTC. Translating gives CASSLGHTANYGYTF.

In this sample, this clonotype turned up a few times. This chain connects TRBV20-1 to TRBJ1-5, with 7 bases aligning to TRBD1. This CDR3 has 18 amino acids. After removal of 6 bases from V and 5 bases from J, the junction contained 22 bases not matched to a gene. Germline V gene data show CDR1 as DFQATT and CDR2 as SNEGSKA (reference sequence). DNA of the CDR3: TGCAGTGCGGTGGGGGTCGGAACAGGGGATTGGGTGGATCAGCCCCAGCATTTT. It specifies CSAVGVGTGDWVDQPQHF.

This clonotype appeared a few times. Written as DNA, the CDR3 is TGTGCCATCAGTTATGAAAGGGACAGGGGGGAGCTGTTTTTT. Its translation: CAISYERDRGELFF. This chain uses TRBV10-3 with TRBJ2-2, with 8 bases identical to TRBD1. Looked up from germline, CDR1 is ENHRY and CDR2 is SYGVKD. The CDR3 is 14 amino acids. V lost 5 bases, J lost 8 bases, and 7 bases stayed unmatched.